The 15 T cell receptor beta chains reported below all come from one sample, sequenced in a study of OX40 agonist ivuxolimab in advanced cancers. The method was immunoSEQ multiplex PCR; TCRdb's version includes in-frame clones alone and lacks a portion of them. The data contain over 80,000 clones, approximately 90% of them seen just once; the ten biggest clones take up around 1.1%. Material: CD4+ or CD8+ T cells sorted from blood, obtained in a trial of the OX40 agonist ivuxolimab. The receptor set was obtained from an adult with an advanced solid tumor such as melanoma, head and neck, liver or kidney cancer.

J is TRBJ2-2 and V is TRBV10-3, with D perhaps given as TRBD1 or TRBD2 (5 bases each). CDR3 length equals 14 residues. Germline V lookup: CDR1 ENHRY, CDR2 SYGVKD. The V end was cut by 6 bases, the J end by 0 bases, with 8 bases between. Written as DNA, the CDR3 is TGTGCCATCAGAGTGGGGGCGAACACCGGGGAGCTGTTTTTT. This codes for CAIRVGANTGELFF.

V gene TRBV7-6 combines with J gene TRBJ1-2; 9 bases line up with TRBD1. Germline values: CDR1 SGHVS, CDR2 FNYEAQ. The V gene end was trimmed by 3 bases and the J gene end by 6 bases; junction bases not matched to a gene: 2. There are 13 residues in the CDR3. This CDR3 reads CASSFRQGDGYTF. In nucleotides, the CDR3 is TGTGCCAGCAGCTTTAGACAGGGGGATGGCTACACCTTC.

This chain uses TRBV5-1 with TRBJ2-5; TRBD2 matches 8 bases. Germline CDR1 SGHRS, CDR2 YFSETQ. V lost 4 bases and J lost 1; bases outside the gene matches: 12. This CDR3 is built from 17 residues. Written as DNA, the CDR3 is TGCGCCAGCAGCACCGGACTAGCAGAAACGTCCCAAGAGACCCAGTACTTC. Its protein is CASSTGLAETSQETQYF.

The rearrangement links TRBV5-5 to TRBJ1-4, with 9 nucleotides matching TRBD1. Germline V gene lookup returns CDR1 SGHKS and CDR2 YYEKEE (reference sequence). V trimming: 4 bases; J trimming: 4 bases; junction bases outside the gene matches: 5. The CDR3 is 15 residues long. CDR3 loop: CASSGGTGSNEKLFF. The CDR3, as DNA: TGTGCCAGCAGCGGGGGGACAGGGAGTAATGAAAAACTGTTTTTT.

The CDR3 here is CASGGHLGGEKLFF. CDR3 DNA: TGTGCCAGCGGAGGACATTTAGGTGGGGAAAAACTGTTTTTT. The chain is built from TRBV28 and TRBJ1-4; TRBD1 is a possible D gene (5 bases). The CDR3 runs to 14 residues. CDR1 and CDR2 from the germline V gene are MDHEN and SYDVKM. V was shortened by 8 bases and J by 8 bases, with 18 bases between the two germline ends.

The chain is built from TRBV6-1 and TRBJ2-7; D is uncertain. The CDR3 consists of 14 residues. V shed 5 bases and J shed 6 bases, with 17 bases lying between them. Looked up from germline, CDR1 is MNHNS and CDR2 is SASEGT. CDR3 sequence: CASSSTVRVREQYF. The CDR3 region has the DNA TGTGCCAGCAGTAGTACCGTACGGGTTCGCGAGCAGTACTTC.

This clone was found a few times. This sequence joins TRBV5-4 and TRBJ1-1, with TRBD1 matching 7 bases. The CDR3 has 14 amino acids. CDR1 and CDR2 (germline): SGHNT, YYREEE (reference sequence). The trim removed 4 bases at V and 5 bases at J, leaving 8 bases unmatched. As DNA, the CDR3 is TGTGCCAGCAGCGAAGGGACAGCCCTAACTGAAGCTTTCTTT. Protein: CASSEGTALTEAFF.

The rearrangement joins TRBV27 to TRBJ2-3, with D hard to call. Between the trimmed V and J ends, which lost 3 bases and 1 base, there was a span of 11 bases. CDR1 MNHEY and CDR2 SMNVEV come from the germline V gene (reference sequence). The CDR3 covers 15 residues. The CDR3 loop is CASSLGRLGTDTQYF. The CDR3 DNA reads as TGTGCCAGCAGTTTGGGTCGGTTGGGCACAGATACGCAGTATTTT.

DNA for the CDR3: TGTGCCACCAGCAGAGATCCCGCAGGGTCGTTCGCGTTTGCCAAAAACATTCAGTACTTC. Amino acid sequence: CATSRDPAGSFAFAKNIQYF. V is TRBV15 and J is TRBJ2-4, with D perhaps matching TRBD1 (5 bases). Deletions cut 0 bases from V and 1 base from J, with 22 bases between. Germline V lookup: CDR1 LNHNV, CDR2 YYDKDF (reference sequence). This CDR3 is 20 amino acids long.

The rearrangement links TRBV6-1 to TRBJ1-5; the match to TRBD1 covers 10 bases. The CDR3 runs to 15 residues. The germline CDR1 and CDR2 sequences are MNHNS and SASEGT. V dropped 6 bases and J dropped 10; count of bases not matched to a gene: 12. This CDR3 reads CASRDPGQGLRPQHF. Here the CDR3 DNA reads TGTGCCAGCAGAGATCCGGGACAGGGGCTTCGACCCCAGCATTTT.

V is TRBV6-1 and J is TRBJ1-5, with unresolved D. V was shortened by 7 bases and J by 6 bases, with 13 bases between the two germline ends. CDR1 is MNHNS, CDR2 SASEGT, per germline. CDR3 size: 13 residues. CDR3 DNA: TGTGCCAGCACCGATCGGGTAGCTCAGCCCCAGCATTTT. It yields the protein CASTDRVAQPQHF.

This clone was detected only once. The chain links TRBV30 to TRBJ1-3; the D is unclear. The germline gives CDR1 GTSNPN, CDR2 SVGIG (reference sequence). There are 12 residues in the CDR3. V shed 3 bases and J shed 0 bases, with 3 bases lying between them. CDR3 amino acids: CAWSLSGNTIYF. The CDR3 region has the DNA TGTGCCTGGAGCCTCTCTGGAAACACCATATATTTT.

The chain carries TRBV4-1 and TRBJ2-1, with no clear D. The CDR3 loop spans 14 amino acids. Trimming pared 0 bases from V and 6 bases from J, leaving 9 bases between. Germline V gene data show CDR1 as MGHRA and CDR2 as YSYEKL. The CDR3 DNA is TGCGCCAGCAGCCAAGATCCCCGGGCCAATGAGCAGTTCTTC. Its translation: CASSQDPRANEQFF.

This clone has just a few counts. J is TRBJ2-3 and V is TRBV5-1; D unclear. Per germline, CDR1 SGHRS and CDR2 YFSETQ. The CDR3 runs to 13 residues. Deletions cut 4 bases from V and 1 base from J, with 7 bases between. The DNA for the CDR3 is TGCGCCAGCAGCATCGAAGGCACAGATACGCAGTATTTT. Residues: CASSIEGTDTQYF.

The chain combines TRBV11-1 with TRBJ2-7, with TRBD2 as a possible D gene (5 bases). Trimming left V 3 bases short and J 9 bases short, with 15 bases between. CDR3 length: 13 residues. From germline, CDR1 is SGHAT and CDR2 FQDESV (reference sequence). This chain's CDR3 is CASSFGVGLPQYF. The CDR3 region has the DNA TGTGCCAGCAGCTTTGGGGTAGGACTCCCGCAGTACTTC.